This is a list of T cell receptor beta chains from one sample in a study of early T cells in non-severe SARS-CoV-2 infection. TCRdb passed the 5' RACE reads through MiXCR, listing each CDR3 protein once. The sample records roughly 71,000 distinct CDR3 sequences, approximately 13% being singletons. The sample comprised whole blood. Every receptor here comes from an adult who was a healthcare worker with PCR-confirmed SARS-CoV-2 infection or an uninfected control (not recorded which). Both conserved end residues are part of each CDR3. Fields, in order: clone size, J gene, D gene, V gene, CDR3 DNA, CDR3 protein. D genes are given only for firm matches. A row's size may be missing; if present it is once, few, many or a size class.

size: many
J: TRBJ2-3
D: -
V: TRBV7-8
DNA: TGTGCCAGCAGCCCTGGGCGCACAGATACGCAGTATTTT
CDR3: CASSPGRTDTQYF

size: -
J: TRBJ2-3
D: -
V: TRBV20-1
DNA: TGCAGTGCTAGAGATAACAGCAAAAGCACAGATACGCAGTATTTT
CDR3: CSARDNSKSTDTQYF

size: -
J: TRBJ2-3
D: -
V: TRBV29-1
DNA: TGCAGCGATAGTGTTCAGGATACGCAGTATTTT
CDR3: CSDSVQDTQYF

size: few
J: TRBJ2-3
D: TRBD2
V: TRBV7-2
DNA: TGTGCCAGCAGTAAGACTAGCGGGGTCACTGGGACAGATACGCAGTATTTT
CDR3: CASSKTSGVTGTDTQYF

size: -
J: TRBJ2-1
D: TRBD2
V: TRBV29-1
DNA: TGCAGCGTCCGGGGGGGTAATGGAGATGAGCAGTTCTTC
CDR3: CSVRGGNGDEQFF

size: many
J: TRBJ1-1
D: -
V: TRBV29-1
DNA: TGCAGCTCGAGGGCAGAAAGGAACACTGAAGCTTTCTTT
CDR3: CSSRAERNTEAFF

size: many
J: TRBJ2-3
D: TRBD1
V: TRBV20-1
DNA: TGCAGTGCTAGAACTACAGGGGGCACAGATACGCAGTATTTT
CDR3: CSARTTGGTDTQYF

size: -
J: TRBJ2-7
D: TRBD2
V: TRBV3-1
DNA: TGTGCCAGCAGCCAAGACCCAGCGGGGCAACAGTACTTC
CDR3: CASSQDPAGQQYF

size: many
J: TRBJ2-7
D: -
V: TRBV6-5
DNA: TGTGCCAGCAGTGTCCGGGACACCTCCTACGAGCAGTACTTC
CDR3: CASSVRDTSYEQYF

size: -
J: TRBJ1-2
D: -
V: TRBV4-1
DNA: TGCGCCAGCAGCCAAGATCGGGGGGCGCGTGGCTACACCTTC
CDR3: CASSQDRGARGYTF

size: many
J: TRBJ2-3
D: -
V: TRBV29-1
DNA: TGCAGCGTTCTAAGTGGTAGCACAGATACGCAGTATTTT
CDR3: CSVLSGSTDTQYF

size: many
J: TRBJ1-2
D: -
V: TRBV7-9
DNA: TGTGCCAGCAGCTGGAAGGGAGACCACTATGGCTACACCTTC
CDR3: CASSWKGDHYGYTF

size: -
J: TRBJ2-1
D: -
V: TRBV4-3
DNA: TGCGCCAGCAGCCAAGATAAGTTGATCAATGAGCAGTTCTTC
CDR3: CASSQDKLINEQFF

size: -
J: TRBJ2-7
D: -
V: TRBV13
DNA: TGTGCCAGCAGCATCGGGACGGTAACCTACGAGCAGTACTTC
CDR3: CASSIGTVTYEQYF

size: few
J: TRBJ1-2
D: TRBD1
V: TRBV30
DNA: TGTGCCTGGAGCCCAGACAGGGCTCCTGGCTACACCTTC
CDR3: CAWSPDRAPGYTF

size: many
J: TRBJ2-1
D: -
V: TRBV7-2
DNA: TGTGCCAGCAGCCCCAGGGACTTCAAGGGGAATGAGCAGTTCTTC
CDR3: CASSPRDFKGNEQFF

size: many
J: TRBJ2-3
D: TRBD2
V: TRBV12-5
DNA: TGTGCTAGTCTTATAGCGGGAGGAGAGTCAGATACGCAGTATTTT
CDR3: CASLIAGGESDTQYF

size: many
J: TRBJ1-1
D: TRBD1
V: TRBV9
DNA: TGTGCCAGCAGCGTAGAGGACAGGGGGTACAACACTGAAGCTTTCTTT
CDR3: CASSVEDRGYNTEAFF

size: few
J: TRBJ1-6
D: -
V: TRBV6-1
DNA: TGTGCCAGCAGGGAGGGACACTCACCCCTCCACTTT
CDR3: CASREGHSPLHF

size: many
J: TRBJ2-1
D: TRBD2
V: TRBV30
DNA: TGTGCCTGGAGACTTAGCGGGATTGGAAATGAGCAGTTCTTC
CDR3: CAWRLSGIGNEQFF

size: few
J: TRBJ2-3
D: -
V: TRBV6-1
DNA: TGTGCCAGCAGTGAATTTCGGGGACGGACAGATACGCAGTATTTT
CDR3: CASSEFRGRTDTQYF

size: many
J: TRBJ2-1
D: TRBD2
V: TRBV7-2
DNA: TGTGCCAGCAGCCCATGGGTTGGCGGGAGGGCCAGGAATGAGCAGTTCTTC
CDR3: CASSPWVGGRARNEQFF

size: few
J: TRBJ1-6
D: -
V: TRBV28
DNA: TGTGCCAGCAAGACCGGGAGCTCCTATAATTCACCCCTCCACTTT
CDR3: CASKTGSSYNSPLHF

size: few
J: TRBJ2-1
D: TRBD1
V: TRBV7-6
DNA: TGTGCCAGCAGCTCGACCGGGACAGGGGTATACAATGAGCAGTTCTTC
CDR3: CASSSTGTGVYNEQFF

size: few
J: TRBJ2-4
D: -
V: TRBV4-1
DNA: TGCGCCAGCAGCATCCGGGATTCTGATGGTATAGCCAAAAACATTCAGTACTTC
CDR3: CASSIRDSDGIAKNIQYF

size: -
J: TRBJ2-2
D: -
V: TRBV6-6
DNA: TGTGCCAGCAGTACTACGACAAGACAGAACACCGGGGAGCTGTTTTTT
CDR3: CASSTTTRQNTGELFF

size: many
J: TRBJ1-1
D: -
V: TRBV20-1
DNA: TGCAGTGCTGACAAAACACAAATGGGGGGCCAAGCTTTCTTT
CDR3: CSADKTQMGGQAFF

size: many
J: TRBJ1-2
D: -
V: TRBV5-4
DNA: TGTGCCAGCAGCCGGTGGACAGAGAACTATGGCTACACCTTC
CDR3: CASSRWTENYGYTF

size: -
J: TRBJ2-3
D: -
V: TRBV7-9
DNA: TGTGCCAGCAGCTTCGACCCAACTAGCACAGATACGCAGTATTTT
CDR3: CASSFDPTSTDTQYF

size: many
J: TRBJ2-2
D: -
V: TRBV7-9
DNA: TGTGCCAGCAGCTCTCTCCCAGGGGACACCGGGGAGCTGTTTTTT
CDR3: CASSSLPGDTGELFF

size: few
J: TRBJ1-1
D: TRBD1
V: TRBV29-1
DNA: TGCAGCGTTGTAGGGACAGGGAGCACTGAAGCTTTCTTT
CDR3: CSVVGTGSTEAFF

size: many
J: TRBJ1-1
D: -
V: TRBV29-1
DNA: TGCAGCGTTGGTCCGGGGGCCGGGGGCACTGAAGCTTTCTTT
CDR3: CSVGPGAGGTEAFF

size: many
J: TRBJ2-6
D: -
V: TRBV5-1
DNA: TGCGCCAGCAGCTTGGGGAGCTCTGGGGCCAACGTCCTGACTTTC
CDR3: CASSLGSSGANVLTF

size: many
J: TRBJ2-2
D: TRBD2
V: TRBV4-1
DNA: TGCGCCAGCAGCGCCAGACTAGCGGCTAACACCGGGGAGCTGTTTTTT
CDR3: CASSARLAANTGELFF

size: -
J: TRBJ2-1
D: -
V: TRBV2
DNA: TGTGCCAGCAGTGTCACTAGGATGGGCAATGAGCAGTTCTTC
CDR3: CASSVTRMGNEQFF

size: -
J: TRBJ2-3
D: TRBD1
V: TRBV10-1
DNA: TGCGCCAGCAGTCGGGACAGGGGACGAGATACGCAGTATTTT
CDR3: CASSRDRGRDTQYF

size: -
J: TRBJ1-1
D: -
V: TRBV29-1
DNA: TGCAGCGTTGAAGTCCAGAACACTGAAGCTTTCTTT
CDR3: CSVEVQNTEAFF

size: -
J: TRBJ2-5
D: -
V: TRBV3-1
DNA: TGTGCCAGCAGCCAAGATTACCCGTCAGGGACCCAGTACTTC
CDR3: CASSQDYPSGTQYF

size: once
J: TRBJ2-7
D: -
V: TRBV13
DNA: TGTGCCAGCAGCCCCCGACATGGGGCGTGGGAGCAGTACTTC
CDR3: CASSPRHGAWEQYF

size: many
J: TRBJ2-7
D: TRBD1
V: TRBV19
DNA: TGTGCCAGTAGTCCTGCCGGGACAGGGAGTGACGAGCAGTACTTC
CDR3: CASSPAGTGSDEQYF

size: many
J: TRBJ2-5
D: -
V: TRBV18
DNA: TGTGCCAGCTCACCACCGAATCGGGGGACGAGAGAGACCCAGTACTTC
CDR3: CASSPPNRGTRETQYF

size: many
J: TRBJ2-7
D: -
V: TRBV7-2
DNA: TGTGCCAGCAGCCCGAGGACGGGGACGGGGGAGCAGTACTTC
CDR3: CASSPRTGTGEQYF

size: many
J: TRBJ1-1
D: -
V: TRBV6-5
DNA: TGTGCCAGCAGCCGTAGACAGAACACTGAAGCTTTCTTT
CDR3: CASSRRQNTEAFF

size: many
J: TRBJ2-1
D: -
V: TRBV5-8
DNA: TGTGCCAGCAGCGTGGGACGGATAAACTCCTACAATGAGCAGTTCTTC
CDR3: CASSVGRINSYNEQFF

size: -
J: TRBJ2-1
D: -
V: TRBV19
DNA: TGTGCCAGTAGTCCGAGTGGGCCCCCGCGGGAGCAGTTCTTC
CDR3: CASSPSGPPREQFF

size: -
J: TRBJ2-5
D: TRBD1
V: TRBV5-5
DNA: TGTGCCAGCAGCTCTACAGGGGATGAGACCCAGTACTTC
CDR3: CASSSTGDETQYF

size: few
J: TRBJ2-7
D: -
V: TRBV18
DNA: TGTGCCAGCTCACCGACCAGGGACGAGCAGTACTTC
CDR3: CASSPTRDEQYF

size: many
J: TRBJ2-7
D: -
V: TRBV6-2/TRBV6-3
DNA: TGTGCCAGCAGCCCCGGGACTCCCTACGAGCAGTACTTC
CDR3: CASSPGTPYEQYF

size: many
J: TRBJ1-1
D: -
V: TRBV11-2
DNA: TGTGCCAGCAGCCATGGAAGGGCAGAGAACACTGAAGCTTTCTTT
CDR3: CASSHGRAENTEAFF

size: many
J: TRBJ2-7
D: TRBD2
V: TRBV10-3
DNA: TGTGCCATCAGGGCAACCAGCGGGATGAACGAGCAGTACTTC
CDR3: CAIRATSGMNEQYF

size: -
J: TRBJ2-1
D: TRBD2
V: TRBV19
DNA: TGTGCCAGTACCCTACGGGCGGGAGAACCAAACAATGAGCAGTTCTTC
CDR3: CASTLRAGEPNNEQFF

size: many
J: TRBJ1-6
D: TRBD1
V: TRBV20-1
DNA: TGCAGTGCTAGCCCGGACAGGCCCTATAATTCACCCCTCCACTTT
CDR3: CSASPDRPYNSPLHF

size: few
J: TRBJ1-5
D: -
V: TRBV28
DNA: TGTGCCAGCAGTTTATCTCCCATAGGCAATCAGCCCCAGCATTTT
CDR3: CASSLSPIGNQPQHF

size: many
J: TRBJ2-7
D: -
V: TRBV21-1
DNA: TGTGCCAGCAGCAGACAGGGTTCCTACGAGCAGTACTTC
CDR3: CASSRQGSYEQYF

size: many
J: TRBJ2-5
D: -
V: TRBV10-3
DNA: TGTGCCATCAGTGCGGTTCTACAAGAGACCCAGTACTTC
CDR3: CAISAVLQETQYF

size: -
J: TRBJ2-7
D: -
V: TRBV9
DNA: TGTGCCAGCAGCTCATCGGGACTGAACTCCTACGAGCAGTACTTC
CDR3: CASSSSGLNSYEQYF